This TCR beta chain was identified during a study of shared clonotypes between healthy human individuals (TCRdb year 2020). About the investigation overall: The cohort comprised a couple of women and a few men aged 18 to 49 years. For each donor, CD4 naive and CD4 memory were each run on three plates, CD8 naive on two plates, and CD8 memory on one plate. The study deeply sequenced blood TCR repertoires of about 5 healthy adults to estimate repertoire size and the extent of clonotype sharing between individuals. Libraries were prepared and TCR repertoires were sequenced by different laboratories using diverse techniques, in order to increase sequencing depth and limit assay-specific biases. Between about 0.8 and 9.5 billion PBMCs per donor were obtained by leukapheresis. Study-level results and caveats: Sampling was limited to blood, and TCR repertoires in tissue likely differ from TCR repertoires in blood. Because the study included only a small number of donors, the genetic and exposure-history diversity represented was limited. Compared with non-shared clonotypes, clonotypes shared by all four sorted-subset donors had higher generation probabilities. Roughly 5% of naive CD4, 3.5% of naive CD8, about 2.4% of memory CD4, and over 0.35% of memory CD8 clonotypes were shared across a few donors. Incomplete sequencing was indicated by rarefaction of sorted-subset datasets, despite the large sequencing depth. Pairwise subsampling led to the expectation that sequencing depth would affect the degree of clonotype sharing among donors. Naive subsets generally had larger estimated clonotype richness than memory subsets did.

V and J are trimmed by 4 bases and 0 bases, and the gene matches miss 10 bases of the junction. In the germline V gene (reference sequence), CDR1 corresponds to SGHNT and CDR2 to YYREEE. The CDR3, cysteine through phenylalanine, is 19 amino acids long. Only the CDR3 region is kept as DNA, spanning 57 bases read in frame from base 1. Using the deep immunoSEQ assay, multiplex PCR amplified TCR CDR3 regions from genomic DNA. Genomic DNA extracted from each cell subset was distributed evenly over all wells of several immunoSEQ 96-well plates, and each plate served as one replicate. Each replicate PCR for sorted subsets received about 180 ng genomic DNA, equal to around 32,000 T cell genomes. Purified libraries were quantified with a Qubit 3.0 fluorometer, sized on a Bioanalyzer 2100, and re-quantified with the KAPA Library Quantification kit. A separate single-read 150-cycle Illumina NextSeq 550 flow cell was used to sequence each immunoSEQ 96-well plate. As for the original processing: Because the immunoSEQ output held only junctional sequences and lacked quality scores, the filtering could not match the filtering applied to full-length reads. Sequences were annotated with PyIR, a Python wrapper for IgBLAST v1.9, and V/J genes and CDR3 were assigned using IMGT germline references. Any read was removed if the V/J assignment was weak (E-value above 1e-6), the CDR3 was missing, or the read contained stop codons, out-of-frame junctions, or ambiguous translated residues. A V3J clonotype was defined by an identical inferred V gene, J gene, and CDR3 amino acid sequence. Percentage overlap between repertoires was computed as shared unique clonotypes divided by the size of the smaller repertoire. RTK rarefaction, the Chao1 estimator, and Recon v2.1 estimates of unobserved clonotypes were used to assess repertoire richness. OLGA was used to compute generation probabilities for all TCRbeta clonotypes that the gDNA method yielded from a handful of donors. The table comes from immuneACCESS by way of TCRdb, which keeps in-frame sequences with V and J called. Part of the clones is missing from these tables; in studies checked, under half for an unresolved V gene and the rest for unknown reasons. D and trimming were read from the DNA, whereas the V and J calls and clone size are those reported in that table. For this sample there are about 680,000 clones; about 91% appear just once. Approximately 25% of the sample belongs to the ten largest clones.

Turning to this clone: Its antigen is unknown. One base away there is no much larger clone; base qualities are not given.

CD8 naive samples consisted of CD45RO-negative cells that were positively selected for CCR7, yielding a CD45RA+CCR7+ population without TemRA cells. The donors were healthy, HIV-negative adults with no recently reported acute infections or vaccinations. Only Caucasian adults living in Nashville, Tennessee, USA were represented among the donors. After blood collection by leukapheresis, PBMCs were isolated using Ficoll-Histopaque density gradient centrifugation and then cryopreserved in the vapor phase of liquid nitrogen. Purity and quantity of every magnetically sorted T cell population were checked by analytical flow cytometry. Each sorted fraction had its genomic DNA isolated and then quantified by UV absorbance on a Nanodrop 2000c.

The TCR sequence derives from a man between 25 and 39 years old in good health. The sequenced material came from naive CD8+ T cells sorted from blood. What the cell subset or site label conveys for this sample: CD45RA+CCR7+. The rearranged chain carries TRBV5-4 and TRBJ2-5; TRBD2 fits 15 bases in the junction. The nucleotides are TGTGCCAGCAGCCTGGCCCCCGGGACTAGCGGGAGGCACCAAGAGACCCAGTACTTC. The resulting protein is CASSLAPGTSGRHQETQYF.